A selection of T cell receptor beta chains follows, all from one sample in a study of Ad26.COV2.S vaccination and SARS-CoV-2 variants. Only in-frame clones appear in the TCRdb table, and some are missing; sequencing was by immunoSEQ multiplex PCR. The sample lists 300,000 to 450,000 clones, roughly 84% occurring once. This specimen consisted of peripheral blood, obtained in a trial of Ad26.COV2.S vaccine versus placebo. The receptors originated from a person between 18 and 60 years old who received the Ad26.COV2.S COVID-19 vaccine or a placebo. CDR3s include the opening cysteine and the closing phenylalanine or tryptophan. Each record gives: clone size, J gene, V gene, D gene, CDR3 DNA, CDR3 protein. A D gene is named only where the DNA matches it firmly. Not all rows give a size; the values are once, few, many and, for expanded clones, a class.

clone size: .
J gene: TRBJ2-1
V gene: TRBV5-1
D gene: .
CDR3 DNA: TGCGCCAGCGCCCTCGGGGGCAATGAGCAGTTCTTC
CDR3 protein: CASALGGNEQFF

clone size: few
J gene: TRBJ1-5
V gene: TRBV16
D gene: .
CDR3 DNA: TGTGCCAGCAGCCAATCGGGGCAGAATAATCAGCCCCAGCATTTT
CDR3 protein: CASSQSGQNNQPQHF

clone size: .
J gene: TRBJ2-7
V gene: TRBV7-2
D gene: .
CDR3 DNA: TGTGCCAGCAGCTTAGATTGGTCCCGCTGGGGCCGCTACGAGCAGTACTTC
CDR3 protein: CASSLDWSRWGRYEQYF

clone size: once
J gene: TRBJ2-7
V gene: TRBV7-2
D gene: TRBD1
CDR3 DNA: TGTGCCAGCAGCTTATCCGGGACAGGAGGCTACGAGCAGTACTTC
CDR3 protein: CASSLSGTGGYEQYF

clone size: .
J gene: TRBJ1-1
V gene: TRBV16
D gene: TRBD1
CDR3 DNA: TGTGCCAGCAGCCCAAGTCCCCACAGGGGTAACACTGAAGCTTTCTTT
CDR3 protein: CASSPSPHRGNTEAFF

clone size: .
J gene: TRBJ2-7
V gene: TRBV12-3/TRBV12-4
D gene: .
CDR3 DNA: TGTGCCAGCAGTTGGGGACCGGGGGAGCAGTACTTC
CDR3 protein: CASSWGPGEQYF

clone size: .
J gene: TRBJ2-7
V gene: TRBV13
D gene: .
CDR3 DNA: TGTGCCAGCAGCTTAGGCAGATCCTACGAGCAGTACTTC
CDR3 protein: CASSLGRSYEQYF

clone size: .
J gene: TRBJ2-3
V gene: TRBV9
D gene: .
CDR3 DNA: TGTGCCAGCAGCGTTGCCGGGACCTCCAGTTTATCTACGCAGTATTTT
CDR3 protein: CASSVAGTSSLSTQYF

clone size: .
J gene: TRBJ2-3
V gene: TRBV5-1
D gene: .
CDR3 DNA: TGCGCCAGCAGCTTCAGGTCCAGGCCCGGGTTCACAGATACGCAGTATTTT
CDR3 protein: CASSFRSRPGFTDTQYF

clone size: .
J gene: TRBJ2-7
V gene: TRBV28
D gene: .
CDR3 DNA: TGTGCCAGCAGTGGGACGGAGAGCTCCTACGAGCAGTACTTC
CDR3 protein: CASSGTESSYEQYF

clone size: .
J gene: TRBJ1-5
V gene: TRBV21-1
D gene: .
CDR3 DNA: TGTGCCAGCAGGAAAGTGACAGGGGGGGAGAATCAGCCCCAGCATTTT
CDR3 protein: CASRKVTGGENQPQHF

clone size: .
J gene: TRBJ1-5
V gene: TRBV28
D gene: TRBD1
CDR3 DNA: TGTGCCAGCACGGACAGGGACCATAGCAATCAGCCCCAGCATTTT
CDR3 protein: CASTDRDHSNQPQHF

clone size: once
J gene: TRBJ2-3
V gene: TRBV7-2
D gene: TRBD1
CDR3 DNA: TGTGCCAGCAGCTTGCGAGGACAGGGGTGGCCAGATACGCAGTATTTT
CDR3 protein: CASSLRGQGWPDTQYF

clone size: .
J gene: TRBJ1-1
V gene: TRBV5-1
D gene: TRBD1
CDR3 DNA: TGCGCCAGCAGCTTGGACAGGGGGCGAGCTTTCTTT
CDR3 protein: CASSLDRGRAFF

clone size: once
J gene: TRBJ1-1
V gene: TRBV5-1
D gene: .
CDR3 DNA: TGCGCCAGCAGCCCGAATTCTCTAGGCGGAGCTTTCTTT
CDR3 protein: CASSPNSLGGAFF

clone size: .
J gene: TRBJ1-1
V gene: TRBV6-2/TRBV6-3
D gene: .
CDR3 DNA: TGTGCCAGCAGTTACCTTAGGACAGAAACGAACACTGAAGCTTTCTTT
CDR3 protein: CASSYLRTETNTEAFF

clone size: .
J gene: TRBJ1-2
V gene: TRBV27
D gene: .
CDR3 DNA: TGTGCCAGCAGTTTAATCTCGGCACACCCAAAGACTAACTATGGCTACACCTTC
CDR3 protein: CASSLISAHPKTNYGYTF

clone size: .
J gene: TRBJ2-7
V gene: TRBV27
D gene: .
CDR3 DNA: TGTGCCAGCAGTTCGGCGGGGGCGCCTAGATCCTACGAGCAGTACTTC
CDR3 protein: CASSSAGAPRSYEQYF

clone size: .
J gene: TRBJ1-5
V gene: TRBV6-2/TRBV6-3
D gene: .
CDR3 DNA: TGTGCCAGCAGTTATCCAGGGGGCAATCAGCCCCAGCATTTT
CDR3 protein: CASSYPGGNQPQHF

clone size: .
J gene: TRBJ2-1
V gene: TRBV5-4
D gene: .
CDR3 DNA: TGTGCCAGCAGCTTGGGGCGCGAAGGCAATCTAGAGCAGTTCTTC
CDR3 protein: CASSLGREGNLEQFF

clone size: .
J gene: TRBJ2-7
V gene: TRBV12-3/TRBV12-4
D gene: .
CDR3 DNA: TGTGCCAGCAGTTTGCAGGTCTATCACGAGCAGTACTTC
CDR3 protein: CASSLQVYHEQYF

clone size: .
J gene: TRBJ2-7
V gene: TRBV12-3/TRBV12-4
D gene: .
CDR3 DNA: TGTGCCAGCAGGAAAAATGGGAACTACGAGCAGTACTTC
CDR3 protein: CASRKNGNYEQYF

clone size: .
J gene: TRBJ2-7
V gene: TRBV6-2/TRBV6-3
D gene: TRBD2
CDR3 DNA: TGTGCCAGCAGTTACGTGACTAGCGGGCGATCCGAGCAGTACTTC
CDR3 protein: CASSYVTSGRSEQYF